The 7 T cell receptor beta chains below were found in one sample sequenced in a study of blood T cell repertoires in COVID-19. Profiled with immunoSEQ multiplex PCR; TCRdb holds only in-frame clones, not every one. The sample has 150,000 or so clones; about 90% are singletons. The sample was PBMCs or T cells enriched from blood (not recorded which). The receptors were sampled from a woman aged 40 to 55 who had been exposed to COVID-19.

This chain's CDR3 is CASTKQGARNYGYTF. As DNA, the CDR3 is TGTGCCAGCACCAAACAGGGGGCGCGGAACTATGGCTACACCTTC. The chain is built from TRBV6-5 and TRBJ1-2; 9 bases align to TRBD1. This CDR3 has 15 residues. V lost 7 bases to trimming and J lost 2 bases; unmatched junction nucleotides: 8. Germline CDR1 and CDR2: MNHEY and SVGAGI.

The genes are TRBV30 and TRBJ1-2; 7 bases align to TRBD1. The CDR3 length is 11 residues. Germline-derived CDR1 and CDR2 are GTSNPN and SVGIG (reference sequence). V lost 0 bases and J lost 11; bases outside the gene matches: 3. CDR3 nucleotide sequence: TGTGCCTGGAGTGTCCCGGACAGGTACACCTTC. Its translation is CAWSVPDRYTF.

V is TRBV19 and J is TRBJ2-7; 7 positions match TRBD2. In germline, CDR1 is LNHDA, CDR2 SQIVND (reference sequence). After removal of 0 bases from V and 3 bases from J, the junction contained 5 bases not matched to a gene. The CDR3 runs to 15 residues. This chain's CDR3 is CASSIEASGFYEQYF. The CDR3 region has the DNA TGTGCCAGTAGTATAGAGGCTAGCGGCTTCTACGAGCAGTACTTC.

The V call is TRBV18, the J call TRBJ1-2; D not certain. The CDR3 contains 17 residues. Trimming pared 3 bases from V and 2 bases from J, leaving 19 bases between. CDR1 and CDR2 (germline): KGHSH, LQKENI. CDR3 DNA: TGTGCCAGCTCACCTAGCAGCAGTACCTATCGCAACTATGGCTACACCTTC. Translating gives CASSPSSSTYRNYGYTF.

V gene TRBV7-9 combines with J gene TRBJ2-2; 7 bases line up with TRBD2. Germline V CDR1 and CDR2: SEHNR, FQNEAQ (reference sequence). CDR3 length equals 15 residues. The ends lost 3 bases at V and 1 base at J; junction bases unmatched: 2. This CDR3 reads CASSLKRGNTGELFF. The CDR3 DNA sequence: TGTGCCAGCAGCTTGAAGCGGGGGAACACCGGGGAGCTGTTTTTT.

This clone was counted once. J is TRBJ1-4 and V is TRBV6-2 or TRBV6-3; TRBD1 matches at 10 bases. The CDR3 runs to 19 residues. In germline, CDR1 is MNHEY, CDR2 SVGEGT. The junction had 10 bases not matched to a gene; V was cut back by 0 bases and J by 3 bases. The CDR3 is CASSYSQPGQGTANEKLFF. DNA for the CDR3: TGTGCCAGCAGTTACTCCCAACCGGGACAGGGGACGGCTAATGAAAAACTGTTTTTT.

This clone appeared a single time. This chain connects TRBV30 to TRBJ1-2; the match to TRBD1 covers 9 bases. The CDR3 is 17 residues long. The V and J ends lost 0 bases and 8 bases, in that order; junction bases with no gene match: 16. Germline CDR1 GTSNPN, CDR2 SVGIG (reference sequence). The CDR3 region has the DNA TGTGCCTGGAGTGTACTGGAGAACAGGGGGCTCGAGAGAGGCTACACCTTC. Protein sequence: CAWSVLENRGLERGYTF.